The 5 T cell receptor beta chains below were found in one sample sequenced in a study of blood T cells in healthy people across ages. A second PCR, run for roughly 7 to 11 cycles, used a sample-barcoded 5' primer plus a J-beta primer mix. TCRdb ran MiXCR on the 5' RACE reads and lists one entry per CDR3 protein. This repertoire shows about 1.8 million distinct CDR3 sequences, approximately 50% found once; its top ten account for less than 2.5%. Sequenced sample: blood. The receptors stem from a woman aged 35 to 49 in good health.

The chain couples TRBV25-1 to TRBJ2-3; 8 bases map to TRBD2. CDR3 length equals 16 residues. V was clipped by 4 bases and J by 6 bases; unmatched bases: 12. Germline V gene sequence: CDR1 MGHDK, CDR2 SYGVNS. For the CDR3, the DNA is TGTGCCAGCAGTGCAAGAGCGGGGGCCCCCCCTGATACGCAGTATTTT. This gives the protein CASSARAGAPPDTQYF.

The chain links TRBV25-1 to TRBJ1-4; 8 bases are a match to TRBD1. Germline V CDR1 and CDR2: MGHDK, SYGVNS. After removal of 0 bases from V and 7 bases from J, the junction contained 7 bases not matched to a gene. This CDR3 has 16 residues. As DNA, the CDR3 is TGTGCCAGCAGTGAATATGGCAGGGGGCGTGTTGAAAAACTGTTTTTT. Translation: CASSEYGRGRVEKLFF.

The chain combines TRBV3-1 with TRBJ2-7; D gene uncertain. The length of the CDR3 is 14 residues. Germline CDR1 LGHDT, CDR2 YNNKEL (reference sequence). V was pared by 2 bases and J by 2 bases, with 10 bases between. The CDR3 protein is CASSQPGQTYEQYF. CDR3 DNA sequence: TGTGCCAGCAGCCAACCCGGGCAGACCTACGAGCAGTACTTC.

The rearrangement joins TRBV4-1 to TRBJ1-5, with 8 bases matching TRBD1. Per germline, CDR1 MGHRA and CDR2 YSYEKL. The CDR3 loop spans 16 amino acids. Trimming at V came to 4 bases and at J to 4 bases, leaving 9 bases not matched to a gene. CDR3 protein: CASSPTKGQANQPQHF. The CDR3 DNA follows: TGCGCCAGCAGCCCCACGAAGGGACAGGCGAATCAGCCCCAGCATTTT.

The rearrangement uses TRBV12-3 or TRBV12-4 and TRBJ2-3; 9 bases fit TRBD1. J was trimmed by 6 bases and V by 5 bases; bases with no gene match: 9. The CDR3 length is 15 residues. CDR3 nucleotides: TGTGCCAGCAGTCGGACAGGGGATGAACGGGATACGCAGTATTTT. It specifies CASSRTGDERDTQYF.